A selection of T cell receptor beta chains follows, all from one sample in a study of T cells in Graves' hyperthyroidism and ophthalmopathy. From the multiplex PCR reads, TCRdb called clonotypes with MiXCR, one entry per CDR3 protein. The repertoire holds some 270,000 distinct CDR3 sequences, 12% to 15% seen once, with around 8% in the top ten. Sequencing input: blood. The receptors here all came from a middle-aged woman with Graves' hyperthyroidism. Each CDR3 is given with its conserved first and last residue. The D gene is left open where the match is weak. Not all rows give a size; the values are once, few, many and, for expanded clones, a class.

clone_size d_call j_call v_call cdr3_aa cdr3_nt
few TRBD1 TRBJ1-6 TRBV19 CASARQGSNSPLHF TGTGCCAGCGCGCGACAGGGGAGCAATTCACCCCTCCACTTT
few TRBD1 TRBJ2-2 TRBV28 CASSFGQGATGELFF TGTGCCAGCAGTTTCGGACAGGGGGCCACCGGGGAGCTGTTTTTT
many . TRBJ2-5 TRBV11-1 CATSVGAFGQETQYF TGTGCCACTTCGGTGGGGGCGTTCGGCCAAGAGACCCAGTACTTC
many TRBD2 TRBJ2-5 TRBV28 CASSSASGRASKETQYF TGTGCCAGCAGCTCAGCTAGCGGGAGGGCCTCGAAAGAGACCCAGTACTTC
many TRBD1 TRBJ1-1 TRBV27 CASRANRDRKYLNTEAFF TGTGCCAGCAGGGCTAACCGGGACAGAAAGTATTTGAACACTGAAGCTTTCTTT
. TRBD2 TRBJ2-2 TRBV6-9 CASSSGTSGSFAGELFF TGTGCCAGCAGTTCCGGGACTAGCGGGAGTTTCGCCGGGGAGCTGTTTTTT
many . TRBJ1-4 TRBV20-1 CSAVSYRGNGEKLFF TGCAGTGCCGTTAGTTATCGGGGGAACGGTGAAAAACTGTTTTTT
many TRBD2 TRBJ2-7 TRBV28 CASSLGTSSYEQYF TGTGCCAGCAGTTTAGGGACTAGCTCCTACGAGCAGTACTTC
few . TRBJ2-3 TRBV24-1 CATSEADSNPSTDTQYF TGTGCCACCAGTGAAGCGGATTCCAACCCAAGCACAGATACGCAGTATTTT
many TRBD1 TRBJ2-7 TRBV2 CAGRQGAGEQYF TGTGCCGGAAGACAGGGGGCAGGCGAGCAGTACTTC
. . TRBJ2-1 TRBV20-1 CSARDPSGIEQFF TGCAGTGCTAGAGATCCGTCAGGAATTGAGCAGTTCTTC
. TRBD1 TRBJ1-1 TRBV7-8 CASTGDSTEAFF TGTGCCAGTACAGGGGATTCCACTGAAGCTTTCTTT
many . TRBJ2-3 TRBV10-3 CAISDTDTQYF TGTGCCATCAGTGACACAGATACGCAGTATTTT
few . TRBJ2-7 TRBV12-3/TRBV12-4 CASSFTATYEQYF TGTGCCAGCAGTTTTACGGCCACCTACGAGCAGTACTTC
many . TRBJ2-7 TRBV6-1 CASSEQGSYEQYF TGTGCCAGCAGTGAACAGGGGTCCTACGAGCAGTACTTC
few . TRBJ1-3 TRBV27 CASTLGPGNTIYF TGTGCCAGCACCTTGGGTCCTGGAAACACCATATATTTT
few . TRBJ2-7 TRBV7-9 CASSLEPGTSTYEQYF TGTGCCAGCAGCTTAGAGCCCGGGACAAGTACCTACGAGCAGTACTTC
. TRBD1 TRBJ1-4 TRBV6-1 CASTHRGTGNEKLFF TGTGCCAGCACCCATCGGGGGACAGGGAACGAAAAACTGTTTTTT
. . TRBJ1-1 TRBV14 CVSSPGVTNTEAFF TGTGTCAGCAGCCCGGGAGTTACGAACACTGAAGCTTTCTTT
many . TRBJ2-2 TRBV2 CASAIGGTGELFF TGTGCCAGCGCCATCGGTGGGACCGGGGAGCTGTTTTTT
many . TRBJ1-5 TRBV18 CASSRGANQPQHF TGTGCCAGCTCACGGGGTGCGAATCAGCCCCAGCATTTT
many . TRBJ1-2 TRBV11-2 CASSLAPGSYGYTF TGTGCCAGCAGCTTAGCCCCAGGGAGCTATGGCTACACCTTC
many TRBD2 TRBJ2-7 TRBV27 CASSLPPRRGALEQYF TGTGCCAGCAGTTTACCCCCAAGGCGGGGGGCCCTCGAGCAGTACTTC
many . TRBJ2-7 TRBV12-3/TRBV12-4 CASSPLESKEQYF TGTGCCAGCAGTCCACTGGAATCCAAGGAGCAGTACTTC
. . TRBJ2-7 TRBV7-9 CASSIQEVGPYEQYF TGTGCCAGCAGCATTCAGGAGGTAGGGCCTTACGAGCAGTACTTC